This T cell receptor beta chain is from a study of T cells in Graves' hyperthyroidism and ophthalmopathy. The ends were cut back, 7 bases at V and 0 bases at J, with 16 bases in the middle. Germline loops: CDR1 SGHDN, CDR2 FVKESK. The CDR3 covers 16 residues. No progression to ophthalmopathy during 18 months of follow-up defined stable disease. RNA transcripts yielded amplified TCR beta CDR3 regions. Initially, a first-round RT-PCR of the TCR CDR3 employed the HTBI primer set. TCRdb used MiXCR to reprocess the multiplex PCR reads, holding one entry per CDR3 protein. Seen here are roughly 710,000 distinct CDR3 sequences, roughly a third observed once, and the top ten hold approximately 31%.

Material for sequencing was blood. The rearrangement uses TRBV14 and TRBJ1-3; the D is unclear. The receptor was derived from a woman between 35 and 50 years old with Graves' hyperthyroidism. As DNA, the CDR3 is TGTGCCAGCACCCGATCAACGCGTAGCTCTGGAAACACCATATATTTT. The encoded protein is CASTRSTRSSGNTIYF.